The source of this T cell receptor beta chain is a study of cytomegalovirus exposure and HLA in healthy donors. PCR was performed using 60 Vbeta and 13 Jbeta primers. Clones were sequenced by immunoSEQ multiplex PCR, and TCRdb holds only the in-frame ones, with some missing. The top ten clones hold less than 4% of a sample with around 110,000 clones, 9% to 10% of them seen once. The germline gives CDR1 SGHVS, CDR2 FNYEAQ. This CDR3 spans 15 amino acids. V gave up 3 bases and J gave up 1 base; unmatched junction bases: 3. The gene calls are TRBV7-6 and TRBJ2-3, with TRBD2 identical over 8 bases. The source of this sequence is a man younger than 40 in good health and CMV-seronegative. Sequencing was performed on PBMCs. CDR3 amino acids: CASSFGTRGTDTQYF. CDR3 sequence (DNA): TGTGCCAGCAGCTTCGGGACTAGGGGCACAGATACGCAGTATTTT.